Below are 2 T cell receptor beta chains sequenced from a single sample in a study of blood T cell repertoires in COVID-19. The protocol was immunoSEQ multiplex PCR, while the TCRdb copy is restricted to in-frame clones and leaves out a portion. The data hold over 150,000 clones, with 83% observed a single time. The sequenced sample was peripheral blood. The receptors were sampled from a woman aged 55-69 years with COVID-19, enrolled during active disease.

The CDR3 DNA reads as TGTGCTAGTGGTTTCTTCACGACTAGCGGGAGGGGGCGTTATAGAGATACGCAGTATTTT. It is translated as CASGFFTTSGRGRYRDTQYF. The rearrangement joins TRBV12-5 to TRBJ2-3; 14 bases fit TRBD2. J was trimmed by 5 bases and V by 3 bases; bases with no gene match: 16. This CDR3 spans 20 amino acids. The germline V gene encodes CDR1 LGHNT and CDR2 FRNRAP. The entire variable domain, with the rest obtained from reference TRBV12-5 and TRBJ2-3, is as follows: DARVTQTPRHKVTEMGQEVTMRCQPILGHNTVFWYRQTMMQGLELLAYFRNRAPLDDSGMPKDRFSAEMPDATLATLKIQPSEPRDSAVYFCASGFFTTSGRGRYRDTQYFGPGTRLTVL.

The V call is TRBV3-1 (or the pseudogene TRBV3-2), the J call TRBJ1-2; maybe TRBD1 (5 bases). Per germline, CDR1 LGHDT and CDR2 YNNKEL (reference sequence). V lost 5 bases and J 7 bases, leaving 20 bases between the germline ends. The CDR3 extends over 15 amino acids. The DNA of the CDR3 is TGTGCCAGCAGCTCCGCTTACCGGGAGAGGGGTGGCTACACCTTC. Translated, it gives CASSSAYRERGGYTF.